The present TCR beta chain was sequenced within a study of control samples from healthy donors and cancer patients. Some clones are missing from TCRdb's copy, which holds only in-frame ones; the method was immunoSEQ multiplex PCR. The sample lists nearly 200,000 clones; 90% to 95% were seen once. Germline V CDR1 and CDR2: SNHLY, FYNNEI. J gave up 4 bases and V 6 bases, and 6 bases lay outside the gene matches. The length of the CDR3 is 15 residues. The receptor comes from a man under 40 in good health. The rearrangement links TRBV2 to TRBJ1-6; 7 nucleotides align to TRBD1. The sample was blood. The CDR3 loop reads CASSAGQRYNSPLHF. The DNA of the CDR3 is TGTGCCAGCAGCGCGGGACAGAGATATAATTCACCCCTCCACTTT.